The 5 T cell receptor beta chains listed next were all sequenced from one sample in a study of T cell responses to AZD1222 COVID-19 vaccine. Repertoires were generated with immunoSEQ multiplex PCR, while TCRdb's copy carries only in-frame clones and drops some. This sample has some 80,000 clones, with 90% found just once. The sample in question was peripheral blood, obtained 28 days after the second AZD1222 dose. The origin of the receptors is an adult who received the AZD1222 COVID-19 vaccine.

The chain carries TRBV2 and TRBJ1-1, with TRBD1 identical over 9 bases. Trimming at V came to 6 bases and at J to 6 bases, leaving 2 bases not matched to a gene. CDR1 is SNHLY and CDR2 is FYNNEI in the germline V gene. The CDR3 extends over 12 amino acids. Here the CDR3 DNA reads TGTGCCAGCAGGGACAGGGGACCTGAAGCTTTCTTT. As protein: CASRDRGPEAFF. The full variable domain, in which reference TRBV2 and TRBJ1-1 provide the parts outside the CDR3, is EPEVTQTPSHQVTQMGQEVILRCVPISNHLYFYWYRQILGQKVEFLVSFYNNEISEKSEIFDDQFSVERPDGSNFTLKIRSTKLEDSAMYFCASRDRGPEAFFGQGTRLTVV.

The rearrangement links TRBV5-4 to TRBJ2-1; TRBD2 matches 8 bases. The CDR3 runs 16 residues. Germline CDR1 is SGHNT and CDR2 is YYREEE (reference sequence). J lost 7 bases, V lost 4 bases, and 13 bases had no gene match. This CDR3 is CASSPLVSGRSNEQFF. CDR3 coding DNA: TGTGCCAGCAGCCCATTAGTCAGCGGGAGAAGTAATGAGCAGTTCTTC.

V usage is TRBV11-2 and J usage is TRBJ2-2; no definite D call. The CDR3 sequence is 15 residues long. With 5 bases removed from V and 0 bases from J, the gap between germline ends came to 10 bases. Germline CDR1 is SGHAT and CDR2 is FQNNGV. The CDR3 DNA sequence: TGTGCCAGCAGCGTCGACCCAACGAACACCGGGGAGCTGTTTTTT. It encodes CASSVDPTNTGELFF.

This clone was observed a few times. The CDR3 DNA follows: TGTGCCAGCAGCGACCGCTCGGGACAAATGGCCCACGCCTACGAGCAGTACTTC. This gives the protein CASSDRSGQMAHAYEQYF. The V gene is TRBV7-9, the J gene TRBJ2-7; the D gene is possibly TRBD1 (6 bases). The CDR3 totals 18 residues. Trimming removed 5 bases from V and 2 bases from J, with 25 bases in between. Germline V gene lookup returns CDR1 SEHNR and CDR2 FQNEAQ (reference sequence).

This chain joins TRBV19 and TRBJ1-1; no reliable D call. The germline gives CDR1 LNHDA, CDR2 SQIVND (reference sequence). This CDR3 has 11 amino acids. Trimming removed 2 bases from V and 8 bases from J, with 6 bases in between. The CDR3 protein is CASSIPWEAFF. The DNA of the CDR3 is TGTGCCAGTAGTATACCCTGGGAAGCTTTCTTT.